A single sample gave rise to the 9 T cell receptor beta chains below, sequenced in a study of glioma-infiltrating T cells after dendritic cell vaccination. The method was immunoSEQ multiplex PCR; TCRdb's version includes in-frame clones alone and lacks a portion of them. Of over 80,000 clones listed, 85% to 90% are singletons. The sequencing used blood, collected before dendritic cell vaccination. The receptors were sampled from a human donor with glioblastoma.

The CDR3 DNA follows: TGTGCCAGCAGCCCATCTAACGGGGGAAACACCATATATTTT. It specifies CASSPSNGGNTIYF. The chain has TRBV7-9 and TRBJ1-3; no clear D gene. This CDR3 has 14 amino acids. The V gene's germline CDR1 is SEHNR and CDR2 FQNEAQ (reference sequence). V was cut by 5 bases and J by 4 bases, with 12 bases left in between.

CDR3 coding DNA: TGTGCCAGCAGCGTAGACCCCACTAGCGGTACGAGCTCCTACAATGAGCAGTTCTTC. It codes for CASSVDPTSGTSSYNEQFF. The chain employs TRBV9 and TRBJ2-1; 8 positions match TRBD2. CDR3 length: 19 amino acids. CDR1 is SGDLS, CDR2 YYNGEE, per germline. V trimming: 0 bases; J trimming: 0 bases; junction bases outside the gene matches: 11.

The chain links TRBV7-9 to TRBJ1-6; 7 positions match TRBD1. The V segment lost 3 bases and the J segment 4 bases; nucleotides outside the gene matches: 3. Germline assignment: CDR1 SEHNR and CDR2 FQNEAQ (reference sequence). This CDR3 is 15 amino acids long. The CDR3 region has the DNA TGTGCCAGCAGCTTCGGGACAGTTTATAATTCACCCCTCCACTTT. Translating gives CASSFGTVYNSPLHF.

The chain is built from TRBV5-4 and TRBJ2-5; a possible D gene is TRBD1 (6 bases). CDR1 SGHNT and CDR2 YYREEE come from the germline V gene (reference sequence). The CDR3 covers 13 residues. V was trimmed by 5 bases and J by 11 bases, leaving 19 bases between them. The CDR3 spells CASSLDPAGEQYF. The CDR3 nucleotides are TGTGCCAGCAGTCTAGACCCGGCAGGGGAGCAGTACTTC.

In nucleotides, the CDR3 is TGTGCCAGCAGTCAAGAAGCGGGAGGGCTGGAGCAGTTCTTC. It encodes CASSQEAGGLEQFF. V usage is TRBV16 and J usage is TRBJ2-1; 10 nucleotides match TRBD2. This CDR3 region has 14 residues. Germline CDR1 and CDR2: KGHSY and FQNENV. Unmatched junction bases numbered 9, after V lost 6 bases and J lost 10 bases.

This clone was seen a few times. The chain uses TRBV7-9 and TRBJ1-5; D is undetermined. V lost 2 bases to trimming and J lost 3 bases, with 8 bases between them. The CDR3 is made up of 14 amino acids. Germline assignment: CDR1 SEHNR and CDR2 FQNEAQ (reference sequence). The chain's CDR3 is CASSLSSANQPQHF. CDR3 in DNA: TGTGCCAGCAGCTTATCGAGCGCCAATCAGCCCCAGCATTTT.

The V gene is TRBV11-3, the J gene TRBJ2-7, with 8 bases identical to TRBD1. Looked up from germline, CDR1 is SGHNT and CDR2 is YENEEA. The CDR3 extends over 14 amino acids. Trimming cost V 7 bases and J 3 bases; bases outside gene matches: 8. Written as DNA, the CDR3 is TGTGCCAGCAAACCGACAGGGGAAATCTACGAGCAGTACTTC. It is translated as CASKPTGEIYEQYF.

J is TRBJ1-1 and V is TRBV5-1, with TRBD1 identical over 7 bases. CDR3 size: 15 residues. V trimming: 0 bases; J trimming: 7 bases; junction bases outside the gene matches: 9. Germline values: CDR1 SGHRS, CDR2 YFSETQ. CDR3 coding DNA: TGCGCCAGCAGCTTGGCCGTAGGACAGGCGGTTGAAGCTTTCTTT. It is translated as CASSLAVGQAVEAFF.

The chain employs TRBV19 and TRBJ1-2; TRBD1 agrees at 7 bases. Germline assignment: CDR1 LNHDA and CDR2 SQIVND (reference sequence). J was trimmed by 8 bases and V by 10 bases; bases with no gene match: 10. There are 12 residues in the CDR3. The CDR3 region has the DNA TGTGCCACTAAACAGGGGATGGGGGGCTACACCTTC. This sequence encodes CATKQGMGGYTF.